This T cell receptor (beta chain) originates from a study of spatial heterogeneity in lung cancer. This CDR3 region has 14 residues. CDR1 is DFQATT, CDR2 SNEGSKA, per germline (reference sequence). The ends lost 6 bases at V and 1 base at J; junction bases unmatched: 6. This clonotype occurred many times. Every TCR cDNA molecule bore a unique molecular identifier. One entry per CDR3 protein, called by TCRdb with MiXCR from the 5' RACE reads. The table shows about 39,000 distinct CDR3 sequences, with 5.8% occurring only once. The time point here: sample taken at primary tumor resection. Researchers sequenced whole RNA taken from tumor, nontumor lung or frozen PBMC without sorting. Untreated early-stage non-small cell lung cancer patients, 70 to 85 in total, were the donors.

Source: PBMCs, taken at surgery. The receptor was derived from a male donor with early-stage non-small cell lung cancer. The chain links TRBV20-1 to TRBJ2-4; 7 nucleotides agree with TRBD2. CDR3: CSAPRGGAKNIQYF. The CDR3, as DNA: TGCAGTGCCCCCCGCGGGGGTGCCAAAAACATTCAGTACTTC.